Presented here are 28 T cell receptor beta chains from one specimen sequenced in a study of blood T cell repertoires in COVID-19. Libraries were prepared by immunoSEQ multiplex PCR; TCRdb keeps only in-frame clonotypes and omits some of them. The profile shows 100,000 to 150,000 clones, roughly 91% of them singletons. Sequenced material: peripheral blood. Receptor source: a man in his fifties or sixties with active or convalescent COVID-19.

The V call is TRBV19, the J call TRBJ1-6, with TRBD1 as a possible D gene (6 bases). The CDR3 length is 13 residues. The germline gives CDR1 LNHDA, CDR2 SQIVND (reference sequence). The V gene lost 4 bases and the J gene lost 8 bases, with 9 bases spanning the gap. The CDR3 DNA is TGTGCCAGTAGTAGGGGACAAGATTCACCCCTCCACTTT. Its translation is CASSRGQDSPLHF.

V usage is TRBV19 and J usage is TRBJ2-7, with 7 bases aligning to TRBD1. The CDR3 covers 16 residues. Germline CDR1 LNHDA, CDR2 SQIVND (reference sequence). V dropped 6 bases and J dropped 0; count of bases not matched to a gene: 11. The CDR3 sequence: CASRYRGGETSYEQYF. Written as DNA, the CDR3 is TGTGCCAGTAGGTACAGGGGTGGGGAGACCTCCTACGAGCAGTACTTC.

The gene calls are TRBV6-5 and TRBJ1-2, with TRBD1 as a possible D gene (6 bases). Germline assignment: CDR1 MNHEY and CDR2 SVGAGI. V was trimmed by 4 bases and J by 4 bases, leaving 13 bases between them. This CDR3 region has 14 residues. Here the CDR3 reads CASSSWTDRYGYTF. The CDR3, as DNA: TGTGCCAGCAGTTCCTGGACAGACCGCTATGGCTACACCTTC.

V is TRBV19 and J is TRBJ1-5; 10 nucleotides agree with TRBD1. Germline V gene lookup returns CDR1 LNHDA and CDR2 SQIVND (reference sequence). The trim removed 5 bases at V and 3 bases at J, leaving 4 bases unmatched. The CDR3 is 15 amino acids. CDR3 sequence reads: CASSSGTGDNQPQHF. The CDR3 DNA reads TGTGCCAGTAGTTCAGGGACAGGGGACAATCAGCCCCAGCATTTT.

V and J are TRBV27 and TRBJ1-4; TRBD1 might be the D (5 bases). The V end was cut by 3 bases, the J end by 6 bases, with 8 bases between. The CDR3 is 13 amino acids. Germline V gives CDR1 MNHEY, CDR2 SMNVEV (reference sequence). The CDR3 protein is CASSFSGYEKLFF. In nucleotides, the CDR3 is TGTGCCAGCAGTTTCTCAGGGTATGAAAAACTGTTTTTT.

Only a few counts were recorded for this clone. The rearrangement joins TRBV6-6 to TRBJ2-7, with 8 nucleotides matching TRBD1. V shed 2 bases and J 9 bases; nucleotides not matched to a gene: 3. Per germline, CDR1 MNHNY and CDR2 SVGAGI (reference sequence). This CDR3 is built from 12 residues. CDR3 region: CASSYLGQAQYF. The CDR3, as DNA: TGTGCCAGCAGTTACCTGGGACAGGCGCAGTACTTC.

The chain is built from TRBV6-6 and TRBJ2-1; TRBD2 matches at 11 bases. The V segment lost 6 bases and the J segment 4 bases; nucleotides outside the gene matches: 8. This CDR3 region has 16 residues. In germline, CDR1 is MNHNY, CDR2 SVGAGI (reference sequence). The CDR3 coding sequence is TGTGCCAGCAGGTATCTCACTAGCGGGGGTTACAATGAGCAGTTCTTC. This encodes CASRYLTSGGYNEQFF.

The chain employs TRBV18 and TRBJ2-1, with 11 bases lining up with TRBD2. V dropped 5 bases and J dropped 6; count of bases not matched to a gene: 9. CDR1 KGHSH and CDR2 LQKENI come from the germline V gene. CDR3 size: 16 residues. In DNA form, the CDR3 reads TGTGCCAGCTCAACCCTTAGCGGGGGGGCCGGCAATGAGCAGTTCTTC. Translation gives CASSTLSGGAGNEQFF.

This clone showed up just once. The chain has TRBV7-2 and TRBJ1-5, with a tentative D call TRBD1 (6 bases). Germline assignment: CDR1 SGHTA and CDR2 FQGNSA. V gave up 1 base and J gave up 5 bases, with 12 bases separating them. This CDR3 has 15 residues. The CDR3: CASSLVGPGDQPQHF. CDR3 in DNA: TGTGCCAGCAGCTTAGTTGGGCCAGGGGATCAGCCCCAGCATTTT.

The chain joins TRBV6-5 to TRBJ2-3; the match to TRBD1 covers 8 bases. In germline, CDR1 is MNHEY, CDR2 SVGAGI. With V trimmed by 7 bases and J by 2 bases, 8 bases remained unmatched. This CDR3 region has 15 residues. CDR3 nucleotide sequence: TGTGCCAGCACTAGGACAGGGAAAGACACAGATACGCAGTATTTT. Protein sequence: CASTRTGKDTDTQYF.

This clone came up once. V usage is TRBV3-1 (or the pseudogene TRBV3-2) and J usage is TRBJ1-5; unclear D gene. The CDR3 runs to 15 residues. Germline values: CDR1 LGHDT, CDR2 YNNKEL (reference sequence). V lost 2 bases to trimming and J lost 2 bases, with 10 bases between them. The CDR3 protein is CASSQMVGGNQPQHF. CDR3 DNA: TGTGCCAGCAGCCAAATGGTGGGAGGCAATCAGCCCCAGCATTTT.

J is TRBJ2-3 and V is TRBV5-4; 8 nucleotides align to TRBD2. Germline values: CDR1 SGHNT, CDR2 YYREEE (reference sequence). The CDR3 length is 14 residues. V lost 1 base, J lost 6 bases, and 4 bases stayed unmatched. Here the CDR3 DNA reads TGTGCCAGCAGCTTGAGGCGGGGGGAGGATACGCAGTATTTT. As protein: CASSLRRGEDTQYF.

V is TRBV2 and J is TRBJ1-5, with D perhaps matching TRBD1 (5 bases). Trimming stripped 4 bases from V and 3 bases from J, with 7 bases between. Germline V gives CDR1 SNHLY, CDR2 FYNNEI. The CDR3 spans 13 residues. The DNA of the CDR3 is TGTGCCAGCAGTGGACAGAACAATCAGCCCCAGCATTTT. Protein sequence: CASSGQNNQPQHF.

The chain recombines TRBV3-1 (or the pseudogene TRBV3-2) with TRBJ2-1, with unresolved D. CDR3 length: 15 residues. Deletions cut 0 bases from V and 1 base from J, with 7 bases between. The germline V gene encodes CDR1 LGHDT and CDR2 YNNKEL (reference sequence). CDR3 loop: CASSQDAISYNEQFF. The DNA of the CDR3 is TGTGCCAGCAGCCAAGATGCGATATCCTACAATGAGCAGTTCTTC.

This sequence joins TRBV5-1 and TRBJ2-7; D is unclear. The CDR3 has 13 residues. Between the trimmed V and J ends, which lost 0 bases and 10 bases, there was a span of 14 bases. Germline CDR1 is SGHRS and CDR2 is YFSETQ. The CDR3 bases are TGCGCCAGCAGCTTGGTAGAAGCTTCGAGCCAGTACTTC. Residues: CASSLVEASSQYF.

As DNA, the CDR3 is TGTGCCAGTAACCCCTCCGGGGGGGGATCTAACTATGGCTACACCTTC. Translation: CASNPSGGGSNYGYTF. The chain recombines TRBV19 with TRBJ1-2; weak D call: TRBD1 (5 bases). The CDR3 loop spans 16 amino acids. The germline gives CDR1 LNHDA, CDR2 SQIVND (reference sequence). V shed 7 bases and J shed 0 bases, with 18 bases lying between them.

This clone was recorded only once. The genes are TRBV6-1 and TRBJ2-5; 8 positions agree with TRBD2. The CDR3 totals 14 residues. Germline CDR1 reads MNHNS; CDR2 reads SASEGT. The V segment lost 1 base and the J segment 9 bases; nucleotides outside the gene matches: 7. CDR3 nucleotides: TGTGCCAGCAGTGAAGGACTGCGGGGGGTGTCCCAGTACTTC. This encodes CASSEGLRGVSQYF.

The CDR3: CASSSGARSYNEQFF. CDR3 in DNA: TGTGCCAGCAGTTCAGGGGCGAGGTCCTACAATGAGCAGTTCTTC. The chain links TRBV2 to TRBJ2-1, with D possibly being TRBD1 (6 bases). Between the trimmed V and J ends, which lost 5 bases and 1 base, there was a span of 12 bases. CDR1 is SNHLY and CDR2 is FYNNEI in the germline V gene. CDR3 length: 15 residues.

CDR3: CASNARGESYEQFF. The CDR3 DNA reads TGTGCCAGTAATGCGCGGGGGGAGTCTTATGAGCAGTTCTTC. The chain combines TRBV19 with TRBJ2-1; TRBD2 aligns across 8 bases. The germline CDR1 and CDR2 sequences are LNHDA and SQIVND (reference sequence). CDR3 size: 14 residues. The junction had 10 bases not matched to a gene; V was cut back by 7 bases and J by 8 bases.

The sample holds a few counts of this clone. The chain carries TRBV5-6 and TRBJ2-2; weak D call: TRBD2 (6 bases). Trimming pared 2 bases from V and 3 bases from J, leaving 11 bases between. Germline assignment: CDR1 SGHDT and CDR2 YYEEEE. The CDR3 sequence is 15 residues long. In DNA, the CDR3 is TGTGCCAGCAGCTTTTCACTAGCAGACACCGGGGAGCTGTTTTTT. It translates to CASSFSLADTGELFF.

The J gene is TRBJ2-7, the V gene TRBV28; the match to TRBD1 covers 7 bases. The V gene end was trimmed by 2 bases and the J gene end by 2 bases; junction bases not matched to a gene: 6. CDR1 MDHEN and CDR2 SYDVKM come from the germline V gene. This CDR3 comprises 15 residues. For the CDR3, the DNA is TGTGCCAGCAGTTTAAAGGCAGGGGGTCCCTACGAGCAGTACTTC. Protein sequence: CASSLKAGGPYEQYF.

This clone was seen once. The V and J genes are TRBV2 and TRBJ2-7; no clear D gene. Germline V gene sequence: CDR1 SNHLY, CDR2 FYNNEI. The CDR3 runs to 12 residues. Trimming shortened V by 4 bases and J by 2 bases, and 6 bases separated the two germline ends. The DNA for the CDR3 is TGTGCCAGCAGTGTAGTTACCTACGAGCAGTACTTC. Protein sequence: CASSVVTYEQYF.

Here the CDR3 reads CASSEDPGRPLHF. The CDR3, as DNA: TGTGCCAGCAGTGAAGACCCAGGGAGGCCCCTCCACTTT. The chain employs TRBV6-1 and TRBJ1-6; D perhaps matches TRBD1 (5 bases). The germline V and J ends were trimmed by 1 base and 13 bases, with 11 bases remaining between them. Germline V gene data show CDR1 as MNHNS and CDR2 as SASEGT. CDR3 length: 13 amino acids.

This rearrangement joins TRBV15 to TRBJ1-2; no reliable D call. Trimming cost V 4 bases and J 4 bases, with 13 bases left between them. The CDR3 has 14 amino acids. Germline CDR1 is LNHNV and CDR2 is YYDKDF (reference sequence). The CDR3 spells CATSKERASYGYTF. CDR3 nucleotide sequence: TGTGCCACCAGCAAAGAGCGGGCGAGCTATGGCTACACCTTC.

The chain recombines TRBV2 with TRBJ1-5, with 7 bases that match TRBD1. The CDR3 loop spans 14 amino acids. V shed 6 bases, J shed 5 bases, and the junction held 7 bases outside the gene matches. Germline CDR1 reads SNHLY; CDR2 reads FYNNEI. The CDR3 reads CASSETGSYQPQHF. The CDR3 coding sequence is TGTGCCAGCAGCGAGACAGGGTCGTATCAGCCCCAGCATTTT.

J is TRBJ2-1 and V is TRBV7-8; D might be TRBD2 (5 bases). The ends were cut back, 1 base at V and 9 bases at J, with 16 bases in the middle. Germline V gives CDR1 SGHVS, CDR2 FQNEAQ. The CDR3 is made up of 15 amino acids. For the CDR3, the DNA is TGTGCCAGCAGCTTAGGGGCCGAGGGCCGTATTGAGCAGTTCTTC. Encoded protein: CASSLGAEGRIEQFF.

The chain employs TRBV18 and TRBJ1-5; 10 bases agree with TRBD1. J was trimmed by 1 base and V by 6 bases; bases with no gene match: 9. Per the germline V gene, CDR1 is KGHSH and CDR2 is LQKENI. This CDR3 is built from 17 residues. CDR3 DNA: TGTGCCAGCTCTCCCGGGACAGGGGCTCGGAGCAATCAGCCCCAGCATTTT. Translating it yields CASSPGTGARSNQPQHF.

This clone was seen a few times. The CDR3 sequence: CASSRQGTEAFF. CDR3 in DNA: TGTGCCAGCAGCCGACAAGGCACTGAAGCTTTCTTT. The chain uses TRBV7-9 and TRBJ1-1, with D hard to call. The length of the CDR3 is 12 residues. V dropped 5 bases and J dropped 4 bases, with 8 bases sitting between them. From germline, CDR1 is SEHNR and CDR2 FQNEAQ (reference sequence).